This T cell receptor beta chain originates from a study of blood T cell repertoires in COVID-19. Clones were read by immunoSEQ multiplex PCR, and TCRdb kept only the in-frame ones, dropping some. The sample lists some 160,000 clones, 85% seen once, with around 8.9% in the top ten. The CDR3 runs to 15 residues. With V trimmed by 4 bases and J by 3 bases, 7 bases remained unmatched. Germline CDR1 reads LGHDT; CDR2 reads YNNKEL (reference sequence). This clonotype was obtained from a woman of 80 years or more with COVID-19, enrolled during active disease. This chain uses TRBV3-1 (or the pseudogene TRBV3-2) with TRBJ2-7; TRBD2 matches at 9 bases. The sample consisted of peripheral blood. The CDR3 bases are TGTGCCAGCAGCCCAGGACTAGCGTATCTCTACGAGCAGTACTTC. Protein product: CASSPGLAYLYEQYF.